This note documents a single T cell receptor beta chain sequence. Its target is not known. This entry is derived from a study of cytomegalovirus exposure and HLA in healthy donors. Regarding the study as a whole: Data from an earlier analysis indicated that most TCR beta V segments were productive either about 87% or about 30% of the time.

The PCR had 60 Vbeta and 13 Jbeta primers. Here immunoSEQ multiplex PCR was the method, and the copy in TCRdb shows in-frame clones only, minus some. The sample holds about 160,000 clones; approximately 85% are singletons and the top ten take more than 0.75%. The V end lost 0 bases, the J end lost 5 bases, and 13 bases lay between the germline ends. The CDR3 runs to 15 residues. Germline V gives CDR1 GTSNPN, CDR2 SVGIG (reference sequence). The chain employs TRBV30 and TRBJ2-2; D is unresolved. Input material: PBMCs. The TCR was taken from a girl between 2 and 10 years old in good health and CMV-seropositive. The CDR3: CAWSVPPLETGELFF. The CDR3 region has the DNA TGTGCCTGGAGTGTGCCCCCGCTAGAGACCGGGGAGCTGTTTTTT.